This T cell receptor (beta chain) was sequenced for a study of cytomegalovirus exposure and HLA in healthy donors. Concerning this clone: Its specificity is unknown.

Assay used: immunoSEQ multiplex PCR; TCRdb lists only in-frame clones, some missing. In the table there are 200,000 to 250,000 clones, almost 90% of which are singletons. V was clipped by 4 bases and J by 1 base; unmatched bases: 8. The CDR3 spans 17 residues. Germline CDR1 and CDR2: MGHRA and YSYEKL. Study results and limitations: TCR clusters originating in the first cohort tended to co-occur in the 100 to 150 validation repertoires, according to a later analysis. In vitro data verified a few CMV-associated chains as specific for CMV antigens.

The receptor was isolated from a woman aged 18-29 years in good health and CMV-seronegative. The chain links TRBV4-1 to TRBJ2-3; 10 bases are shared with TRBD2. Sequencing input: PBMCs. CDR3 DNA sequence: TGCGCCAGCAGCCGATTCCCCCTAGCGGGGGGCACAGATACGCAGTATTTT. It specifies CASSRFPLAGGTDTQYF.